This TCR beta chain was sequenced during a study of T cell changes during pregnancy in multiple sclerosis. The CDR3 has 17 residues. The data were produced by immunoSEQ multiplex PCR, yet TCRdb's version contains in-frame clones alone and is incomplete. In the table there are about 58,000 clones, 85% to 95% of which are singletons. The rearrangement joins TRBV12-1 to TRBJ1-1; the table assigns TRBD1, which was not confirmed against the DNA. TRBV12-1 is an annotated pseudogene. This clonotype was sampled from a female donor with multiple sclerosis, enrolled in a pregnancy study. Material: CD8+ T cells from peripheral blood mononuclear cells, obtained in the second trimester of pregnancy. CDR3 sequence (DNA): TGTGCCAGCAGCTTTGGCTTTGACAGAACCGAGAACACTGAAGCTTTCTTT. It codes for CASSFGFDRTENTEAFF.